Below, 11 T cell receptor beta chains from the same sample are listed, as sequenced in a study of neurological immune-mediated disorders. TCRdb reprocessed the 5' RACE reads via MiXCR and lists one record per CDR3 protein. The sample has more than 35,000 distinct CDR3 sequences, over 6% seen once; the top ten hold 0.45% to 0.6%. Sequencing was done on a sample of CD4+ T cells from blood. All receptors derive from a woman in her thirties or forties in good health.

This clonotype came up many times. The CDR3 DNA sequence: TGCGCCAGCAGCTTGGCGGGGAGGGGAGTCTACGAGCAGTACTTC. The encoded protein is CASSLAGRGVYEQYF. V and J are TRBV5-1 and TRBJ2-7, with TRBD2 identical over 7 bases. The V gene end was trimmed by 0 bases and the J gene end by 3 bases; junction bases not matched to a gene: 6. CDR1 is SGHRS and CDR2 is YFSETQ in the germline V gene. The CDR3 loop spans 15 amino acids.

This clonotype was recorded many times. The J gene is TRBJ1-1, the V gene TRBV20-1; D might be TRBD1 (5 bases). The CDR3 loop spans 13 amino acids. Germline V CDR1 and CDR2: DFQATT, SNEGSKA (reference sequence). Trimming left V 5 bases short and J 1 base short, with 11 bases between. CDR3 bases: TGCAGTGCTTTGGGGGTGACGAACACTGAAGCTTTCTTT. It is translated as CSALGVTNTEAFF.

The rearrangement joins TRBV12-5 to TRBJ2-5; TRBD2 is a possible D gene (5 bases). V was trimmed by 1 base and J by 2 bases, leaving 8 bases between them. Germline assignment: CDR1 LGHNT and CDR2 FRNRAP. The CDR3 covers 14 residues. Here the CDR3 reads CASGLGRAQETQYF. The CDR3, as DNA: TGTGCTAGTGGTTTGGGGCGGGCACAAGAGACCCAGTACTTC.

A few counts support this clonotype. The CDR3 here is CASSPVSGRGNYNEQFF. The CDR3 coding sequence is TGTGCCAGCAGCCCCGTAAGCGGGAGGGGTAACTACAATGAGCAGTTCTTC. The rearrangement uses TRBV5-4 and TRBJ2-1; 10 bases line up with TRBD2. J gave up 3 bases and V 4 bases, and 10 bases lay outside the gene matches. Germline V gives CDR1 SGHNT, CDR2 YYREEE (reference sequence). The CDR3 has 17 residues. Together with reference TRBV5-4 and TRBJ2-1, the CDR3 gives the full variable domain: ETGVTQSPTHLIKTRGQQVTLRCSSQSGHNTVSWYQQALGQGPQFIFQYYREEENGRGNFPPRFSGLQFPNYSSELNVNALELDDSALYLCASSPVSGRGNYNEQFFGPGTRLTVL.

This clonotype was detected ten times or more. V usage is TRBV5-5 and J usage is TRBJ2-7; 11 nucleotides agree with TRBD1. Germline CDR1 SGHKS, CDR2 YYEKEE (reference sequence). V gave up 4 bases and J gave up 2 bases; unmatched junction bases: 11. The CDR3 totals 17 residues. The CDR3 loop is CASSPDRGLTNTYEQYF. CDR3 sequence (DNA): TGTGCCAGCAGCCCGGACAGGGGGCTCACGAACACCTACGAGCAGTACTTC.

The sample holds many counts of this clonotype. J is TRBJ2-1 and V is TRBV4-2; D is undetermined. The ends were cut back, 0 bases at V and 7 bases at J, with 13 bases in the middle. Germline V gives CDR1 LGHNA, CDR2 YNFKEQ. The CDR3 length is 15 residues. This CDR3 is CASSQEGSIGNEQFF. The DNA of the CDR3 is TGTGCCAGCAGCCAAGAGGGGTCGATTGGGAATGAGCAGTTCTTC.

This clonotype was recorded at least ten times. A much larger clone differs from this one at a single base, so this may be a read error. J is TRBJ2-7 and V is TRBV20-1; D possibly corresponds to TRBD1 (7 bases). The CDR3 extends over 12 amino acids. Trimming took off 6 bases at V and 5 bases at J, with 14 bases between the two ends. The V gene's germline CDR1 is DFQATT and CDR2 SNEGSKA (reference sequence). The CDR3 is CSAQGEANEQYF. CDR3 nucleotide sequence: TGCAGTGCCCAGGGGGAGGCCAACGAGCAGTACTTC.

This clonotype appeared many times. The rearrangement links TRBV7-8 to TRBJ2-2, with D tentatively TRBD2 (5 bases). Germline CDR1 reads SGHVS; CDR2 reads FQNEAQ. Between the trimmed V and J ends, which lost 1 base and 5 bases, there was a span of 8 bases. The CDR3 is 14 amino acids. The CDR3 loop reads CASSLVGETGELFF. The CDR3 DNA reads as TGTGCCAGCAGCTTAGTGGGAGAAACCGGGGAGCTGTTTTTT.

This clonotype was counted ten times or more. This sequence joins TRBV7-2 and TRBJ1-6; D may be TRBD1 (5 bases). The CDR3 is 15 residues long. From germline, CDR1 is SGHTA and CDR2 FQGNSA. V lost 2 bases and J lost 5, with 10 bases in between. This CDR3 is CASSLFARDNSPLHF. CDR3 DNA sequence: TGTGCCAGCAGCTTATTCGCCAGGGATAATTCACCCCTCCACTTT.

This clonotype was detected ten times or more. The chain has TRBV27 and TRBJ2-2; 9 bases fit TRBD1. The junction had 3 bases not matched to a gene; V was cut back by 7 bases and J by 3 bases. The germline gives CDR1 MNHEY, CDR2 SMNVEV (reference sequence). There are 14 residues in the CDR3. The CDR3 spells CASTDRGDTGELFF. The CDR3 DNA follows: TGTGCCAGCACGGACAGGGGTGACACCGGGGAGCTGTTTTTT.

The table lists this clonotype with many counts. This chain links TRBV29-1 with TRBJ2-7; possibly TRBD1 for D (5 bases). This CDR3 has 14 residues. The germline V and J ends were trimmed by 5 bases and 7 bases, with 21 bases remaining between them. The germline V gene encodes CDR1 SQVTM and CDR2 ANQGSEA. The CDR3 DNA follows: TGCAGCGTTTCATCTCAGGTAGGGGCCTGGGAGCAGTACTTC. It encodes CSVSSQVGAWEQYF.